This T cell receptor (beta chain) is from a study of blood T cell repertoires in COVID-19. Data came from immunoSEQ multiplex PCR; TCRdb stores just in-frame clones and leaves some out. The table has about 210,000 clones, roughly 80% seen once. The CDR3 totals 14 residues. Trimming removed 5 bases at V and 2 bases at J, with 7 bases between. CDR1 and CDR2 (germline): MNHEY, SMNVEV (reference sequence). This chain connects TRBV27 to TRBJ2-6; D gene ambiguous. The sequenced sample consisted of peripheral blood. The receptor comes from a man aged 60 to 69 with acute or convalescent COVID-19. The CDR3 loop reads CASSVSTGANVLTF. The CDR3 nucleotides read TGTGCCAGCAGTGTTTCAACTGGGGCCAACGTCCTGACTTTC. The full variable domain, in which reference TRBV27 and TRBJ2-6 provide the parts outside the CDR3, is EAQVTQNPRYLITVTGKKLTVTCSQNMNHEYMSWYRQDPGLGLRQIYYSMNVEVTDKGDVPEGYKVSRKEKRNFPLILESPSPNQTSLYFCASSVSTGANVLTFGAGSRLTVL.